Listed here are 21 T cell receptor beta chains from one sample, sequenced in a study of OX40 agonist ivuxolimab in advanced cancers. Profiled with immunoSEQ multiplex PCR; TCRdb holds only in-frame clones, not every one. The sample lists about 110,000 clones, about 91% occurring once. The starting material was CD4+ or CD8+ T cells sorted from blood, obtained in a trial of the OX40 agonist ivuxolimab. The source of these receptors is an adult with an advanced solid tumor such as melanoma, head and neck, liver or kidney cancer.

This CDR3 is CASSFRVQETQYF. CDR3 bases: TGTGCCAGCAGCTTCAGAGTACAAGAGACCCAGTACTTC. The chain has TRBV7-9 and TRBJ2-5, with no clear D. Germline CDR1 is SEHNR and CDR2 is FQNEAQ (reference sequence). The CDR3 spans 13 residues. V was shortened by 3 bases and J by 2 bases, with 7 bases between the two germline ends.

The J gene is TRBJ2-7, the V gene TRBV7-9; a possible D gene is TRBD1 (6 bases). The CDR3 covers 12 residues. V was trimmed by 4 bases and J by 6 bases, leaving 10 bases between them. Germline V lookup: CDR1 SEHNR, CDR2 FQNEAQ (reference sequence). The CDR3 sequence: CASSSETGEQYF. CDR3 bases: TGTGCCAGCAGCTCGGAGACAGGCGAGCAGTACTTC.

The CDR3: CATSRGGGGSYEQYF. CDR3 coding DNA: TGTGCCACCAGCAGAGGAGGGGGCGGCTCCTACGAGCAGTACTTC. The J gene is TRBJ2-7, the V gene TRBV15; 7 bases fit TRBD1. Germline assignment: CDR1 LNHNV and CDR2 YYDKDF (reference sequence). Losses at the gene ends were 1 base for V and 0 bases for J; bases not matched to a gene: 3. This CDR3 region has 15 residues.

The chain recombines TRBV19 with TRBJ2-3; 9 bases align to TRBD2. V lost 6 bases and J lost 2; bases outside the gene matches: 12. CDR1 is LNHDA and CDR2 is SQIVND in the germline V gene (reference sequence). This CDR3 has 17 amino acids. Written as DNA, the CDR3 is TGTGCCAGTAGGCCCATCCCTAGCGGGGTTGACACAGATACGCAGTATTTT. Its protein product is CASRPIPSGVDTDTQYF.

J is TRBJ2-7 and V is TRBV6-1; 9 bases are shared with TRBD2. CDR3 length equals 15 residues. J was trimmed by 0 bases and V by 4 bases; bases with no gene match: 4. Germline values: CDR1 MNHNS, CDR2 SASEGT. CDR3 region: CASSAAGGPSYEQYF. The CDR3 DNA is TGTGCCAGCAGTGCGGCGGGAGGGCCCTCCTACGAGCAGTACTTC.

The V call is TRBV5-4, the J call TRBJ2-7, with 10 bases aligning to TRBD2. V shed 7 bases, J shed 1 base, and the junction held 11 bases outside the gene matches. CDR3 length: 16 amino acids. The germline CDR1 and CDR2 sequences are SGHNT and YYREEE (reference sequence). The chain's CDR3 is CASAGGGLAESYEQYF. CDR3 coding DNA: TGTGCCAGCGCCGGTGGCGGACTAGCGGAATCCTACGAGCAGTACTTC.

This sequence joins TRBV27 and TRBJ2-7; 16 nucleotides align to TRBD2. V shed 6 bases, J shed 6 bases, and the junction held 14 bases outside the gene matches. The CDR3 covers 18 residues. Germline CDR1 is MNHEY and CDR2 is SMNVEV (reference sequence). CDR3 bases: TGTGCCAGCAGCTACACTGGGACTAGCGGGAGGGCCGTAGGCGAGCAGTACTTC. It yields the protein CASSYTGTSGRAVGEQYF.

This sequence joins TRBV25-1 and TRBJ1-1, with D perhaps TRBD1 (6 bases). V was pared by 6 bases and J by 1 base, with 18 bases between. The CDR3 totals 16 residues. Germline V lookup: CDR1 MGHDK, CDR2 SYGVNS. The CDR3 sequence is CASSGQPRHENTEAFF. CDR3 nucleotides: TGTGCCAGCAGCGGACAGCCCAGGCACGAGAACACTGAAGCTTTCTTT.

The chain links TRBV30 to TRBJ2-1, with 13 nucleotides matching TRBD2. There are 15 residues in the CDR3. CDR1 and CDR2 from the germline V gene are GTSNPN and SVGIG (reference sequence). The junction had 3 bases not matched to a gene; V was cut back by 3 bases and J by 4 bases. The CDR3 region has the DNA TGTGCCTGGAGCAAGACTAGCGGGAGGTACAATGAGCAGTTCTTC. Protein sequence: CAWSKTSGRYNEQFF. The complete variable domain, with remaining parts taken from reference TRBV30 and TRBJ2-1, reads SQTIHQWPATLVQPVGSPLSLECTVEGTSNPNLYWYRQAAGRGLQLLFYSVGIGQISSEVPQNLSASRPQDRQFILSSKKLLLSDSGFYLCAWSKTSGRYNEQFFGPGTRLTVL.

The chain couples TRBV27 to TRBJ2-3; no firm D call. CDR1 MNHEY and CDR2 SMNVEV come from the germline V gene (reference sequence). The V end was cut by 2 bases, the J end by 6 bases, with 12 bases between. The CDR3 extends over 14 amino acids. The CDR3 nucleotides are TGTGCCAGCAGTTTAGAGCCGTTTGGTGATACGCAGTATTTT. Residues: CASSLEPFGDTQYF.

This chain links TRBV18 with TRBJ1-2; no firm D call. Between the trimmed V and J ends, which lost 3 bases and 6 bases, there was a span of 8 bases. This CDR3 spans 12 amino acids. The germline CDR1 and CDR2 sequences are KGHSH and LQKENI. This CDR3 reads CASSPGGHGYTF. CDR3 coding DNA: TGTGCCAGCTCACCGGGCGGTCATGGCTACACCTTC. Based on the CDR3 plus reference TRBV18 and TRBJ1-2, the full variable domain is NAGVMQNPRHLVRRRGQEARLRCSPMKGHSHVYWYRQLPEEGLKFMVYLQKENIIDESGMPKERFSAEFPKEGPSILRIQQVVRGDSAAYFCASSPGGHGYTFGSGTRLTVV.

The V call is TRBV6-1, the J call TRBJ1-1, with D perhaps TRBD1 (6 bases). The CDR3 loop spans 16 amino acids. The ends were cut back, 1 base at V and 0 bases at J, with 12 bases in the middle. Germline lookup yields CDR1 MNHNS and CDR2 SASEGT. As DNA, the CDR3 is TGTGCCAGCAGTGAAGGGGTAGGGGGGATGAACACTGAAGCTTTCTTT. Translating gives CASSEGVGGMNTEAFF.

CDR3 in amino acids: CASSQEASGLSKYF. The CDR3 DNA reads as TGTGCCAGCAGCCAAGAGGCTAGCGGGCTCTCGAAGTACTTC. The chain couples TRBV4-2 to TRBJ2-5; TRBD2 aligns across 8 bases. V lost 0 bases to trimming and J lost 12 bases; unmatched junction nucleotides: 9. The CDR3 extends over 14 amino acids. The germline V gene encodes CDR1 LGHNA and CDR2 YNFKEQ.

This rearrangement joins TRBV5-1 to TRBJ2-7; possibly TRBD1 or TRBD2 for D (5 bases each). This CDR3 comprises 14 residues. Per the germline V gene, CDR1 is SGHRS and CDR2 is YFSETQ. Trimming left V 0 bases short and J 5 bases short, with 12 bases between. The CDR3 is CASSLGRDPDEQYF. The CDR3 nucleotides read TGCGCCAGCAGCTTGGGCCGGGACCCTGACGAGCAGTACTTC.

This chain links TRBV6-6 with TRBJ2-5; 9 positions match TRBD1. Looked up from germline, CDR1 is MNHNY and CDR2 is SVGAGI (reference sequence). V was clipped by 5 bases and J by 4 bases; unmatched bases: 5. The CDR3 spans 14 residues. CDR3 in amino acids: CASSRGQGTETQYF. Here the CDR3 DNA reads TGTGCCAGCAGTCGGGGACAGGGAACAGAGACCCAGTACTTC.

The J gene is TRBJ2-7, the V gene TRBV23-1; D not certain. TRBV23-1 is placed among ORFs of uncertain function. The CDR3 is 15 amino acids. V lost 0 bases and J lost 3, with 12 bases in between. This CDR3 reads CASSQSAGQRYEQYF. In nucleotides, the CDR3 is TGCGCCAGCAGTCAATCTGCTGGGCAGCGCTACGAGCAGTACTTC.

Written as DNA, the CDR3 is TGCGCCAGCAGCCCACAACTAGCGGTCCAAGAGACCCAGTACTTC. This gives the protein CASSPQLAVQETQYF. The chain couples TRBV5-1 to TRBJ2-5; 8 bases agree with TRBD2. The CDR3 is 15 residues long. The germline V gene encodes CDR1 SGHRS and CDR2 YFSETQ. The trim removed 4 bases at V and 1 base at J, leaving 6 bases unmatched.

This clone was seen just once. Germline is not matched at one junction end, which may reflect a read error. DNA for the CDR3: TGTGCCAGCAGTGAAGCTTGGGGTGACTATGACTACACCTTC. It specifies CASSEAWGDYDYTF. The chain has TRBV6-1 and TRBJ1-2; D ambiguous. This CDR3 is 14 amino acids long. The germline gives CDR1 MNHNS, CDR2 SASEGT.

The chain carries TRBV19 and TRBJ2-5; unclear D gene. In germline, CDR1 is LNHDA, CDR2 SQIVND (reference sequence). This CDR3 is 13 amino acids long. V gave up 6 bases and J gave up 0 bases, with 8 bases separating them. The CDR3: CASRFRHQETQYF. The CDR3 nucleotides are TGTGCCAGTAGGTTCCGCCACCAAGAGACCCAGTACTTC.

V usage is TRBV2 and J usage is TRBJ2-3; D tentatively reads TRBD1 or TRBD2 (5 bases each). CDR3 size: 14 residues. Between the trimmed V and J ends, which lost 7 bases and 2 bases, there was a span of 13 bases. The germline V gene encodes CDR1 SNHLY and CDR2 FYNNEI. In DNA form, the CDR3 reads TGTGCCAGCACCGCCGGGACCACCACAGATACGCAGTATTTT. Translated: CASTAGTTTDTQYF.

The gene calls are TRBV4-2 and TRBJ2-3; the match to TRBD2 covers 10 bases. The CDR3 runs to 16 residues. The germline CDR1 and CDR2 sequences are LGHNA and YNFKEQ. J was trimmed by 5 bases and V by 1 base; bases with no gene match: 6. CDR3 region: CASSQGAGGPGDTQYF. In DNA form, the CDR3 reads TGTGCCAGCAGCCAAGGAGCGGGGGGGCCTGGAGATACGCAGTATTTT.